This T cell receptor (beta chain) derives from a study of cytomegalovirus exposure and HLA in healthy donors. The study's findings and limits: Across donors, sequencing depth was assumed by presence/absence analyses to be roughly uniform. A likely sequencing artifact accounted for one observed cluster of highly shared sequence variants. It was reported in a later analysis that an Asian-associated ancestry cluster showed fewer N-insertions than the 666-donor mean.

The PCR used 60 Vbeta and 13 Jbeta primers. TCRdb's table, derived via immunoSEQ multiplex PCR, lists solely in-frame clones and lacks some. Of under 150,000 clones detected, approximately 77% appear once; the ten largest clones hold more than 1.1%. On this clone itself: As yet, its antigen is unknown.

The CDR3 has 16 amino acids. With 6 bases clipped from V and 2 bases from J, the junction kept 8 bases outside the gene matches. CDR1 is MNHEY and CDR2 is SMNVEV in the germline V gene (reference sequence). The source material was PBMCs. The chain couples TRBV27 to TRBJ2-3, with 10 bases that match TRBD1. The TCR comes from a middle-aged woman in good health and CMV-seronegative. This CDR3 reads CASRETGTGVTDTQYF. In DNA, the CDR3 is TGTGCCAGCAGGGAAACCGGGACAGGGGTCACAGATACGCAGTATTTT.